These 8 T cell receptor beta chains came from one sample sequenced in a study of shared clonotypes between healthy human individuals. The data were produced by immunoSEQ multiplex PCR, yet TCRdb's version contains in-frame clones alone and is incomplete. The repertoire holds about 700,000 clones, with under 95% as singletons. Naive CD8 cells, CD45RO-negative and positively selected for CCR7, excluded terminally differentiated effector memory CD45RA+ cells. Input material: naive CD8+ T cells sorted from blood. The receptors stem from a man aged 30-40 years in good health.

This chain's CDR3 is CASRELNEQFF. The CDR3 nucleotides read TGCGCCAGTCGTGAATTAAATGAGCAGTTCTTC. The chain couples TRBV10-2 to TRBJ2-1; D is uncertain. There are 11 residues in the CDR3. V lost 9 bases to trimming and J lost 7 bases, with 10 bases between them. Germline CDR1 is WSHSY and CDR2 is SAAADI.

The chain recombines TRBV11-2 with TRBJ2-7; D not resolved. This CDR3 is 16 amino acids long. Trimming left V 2 bases short and J 3 bases short, with 17 bases between. The V gene's germline CDR1 is SGHAT and CDR2 FQNNGV. CDR3 residues: CASSLTTGSESYEQYF. The CDR3 DNA reads as TGTGCCAGCAGCTTAACAACTGGGTCGGAAAGCTACGAGCAGTACTTC.

The genes are TRBV9 and TRBJ2-7; 8 bases line up with TRBD2. V dropped 4 bases and J dropped 0; count of bases not matched to a gene: 6. This CDR3 is 15 amino acids long. Germline V gene data show CDR1 as SGDLS and CDR2 as YYNGEE. CDR3 sequence reads: CASSPTSASSYEQYF. The CDR3 DNA sequence: TGTGCCAGCAGCCCGACTAGCGCCAGCTCCTACGAGCAGTACTTC.

CDR3 sequence (DNA): TGTGCCAGCAGCCAAATCCGGGAAAAACTGTTTTTT. Residues: CASSQIREKLFF. The chain combines TRBV14 with TRBJ1-4; D remains unclear. V was trimmed by 2 bases and J by 8 bases, leaving 6 bases between them. The germline V gene has CDR1 SGHDN and CDR2 FVKESK. This CDR3 has 12 residues.

This clone appeared once. The chain recombines TRBV7-6 with TRBJ1-1; 12 bases line up with TRBD1. CDR3 size: 15 residues. Trimming cost V 1 base and J 7 bases; bases outside gene matches: 4. From germline, CDR1 is SGHVS and CDR2 FNYEAQ. The CDR3 sequence: CASSLGGQGAGEAFF. The CDR3 bases are TGTGCCAGCAGCTTAGGGGGACAGGGGGCGGGTGAAGCTTTCTTT.

The chain recombines TRBV7-9 with TRBJ2-3; D may correspond to TRBD1 or TRBD2 (5 bases each). V lost 1 base and J lost 4, with 12 bases in between. The CDR3 contains 15 residues. CDR1 SEHNR and CDR2 FQNEAQ come from the germline V gene (reference sequence). In DNA form, the CDR3 reads TGTGCCAGCAGCTTAGTACTCGGGGCGGCAGATACGCAGTATTTT. It yields the protein CASSLVLGAADTQYF.

This sequence joins TRBV6-1 and TRBJ1-5; tentative D call: TRBD1 (5 bases). In germline, CDR1 is MNHNS, CDR2 SASEGT. V was trimmed by 7 bases and J by 3 bases, leaving 16 bases between them. The CDR3 runs 15 residues. The CDR3 loop is CASTDGGRYNQPQHF. CDR3 DNA: TGTGCCAGCACCGATGGGGGGAGATACAATCAGCCCCAGCATTTT.

This clone occurred once. This chain links TRBV6-4 with TRBJ2-6; no firm D call. Trimming took off 5 bases at V and 0 bases at J, with 5 bases between the two ends. The germline gives CDR1 MRHNA, CDR2 SNTAGT. This CDR3 is built from 14 residues. CDR3 region: CASSSSSGANVLTF. The CDR3 nucleotides read TGTGCCAGCAGTAGTAGCTCTGGGGCCAACGTCCTGACTTTC.